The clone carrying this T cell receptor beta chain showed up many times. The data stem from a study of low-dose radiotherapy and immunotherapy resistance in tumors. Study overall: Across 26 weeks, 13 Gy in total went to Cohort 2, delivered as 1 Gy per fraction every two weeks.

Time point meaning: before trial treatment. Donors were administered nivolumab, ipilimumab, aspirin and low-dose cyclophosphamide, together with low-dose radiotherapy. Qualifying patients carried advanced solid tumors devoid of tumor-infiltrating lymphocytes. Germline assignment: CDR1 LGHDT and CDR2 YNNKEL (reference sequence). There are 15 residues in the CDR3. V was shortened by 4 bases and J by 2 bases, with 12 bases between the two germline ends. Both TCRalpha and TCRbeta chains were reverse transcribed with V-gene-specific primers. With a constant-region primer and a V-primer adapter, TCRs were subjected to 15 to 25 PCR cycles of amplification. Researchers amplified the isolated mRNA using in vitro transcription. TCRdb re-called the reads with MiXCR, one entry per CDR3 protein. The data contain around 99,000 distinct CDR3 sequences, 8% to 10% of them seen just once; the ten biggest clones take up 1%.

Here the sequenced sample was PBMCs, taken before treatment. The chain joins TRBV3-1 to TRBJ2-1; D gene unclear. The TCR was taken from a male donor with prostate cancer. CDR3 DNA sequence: TGTGCCAGCAGCCGGCCGCGAGGCACCTACAATGAGCAGTTCTTC. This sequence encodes CASSRPRGTYNEQFF.